This T cell receptor (beta chain) came from a study of immune characteristics of hereditary and idiopathic chronic pancreatitis. About the study as a whole: Local pancreatic immune cells and TCRbeta repertoires were profiled in hereditary and idiopathic chronic pancreatitis and were compared with control organ donor pancreases. TCRbeta sequencing included a few control pancreases, 7 or 8 pancreases with hereditary chronic pancreatitis and about 6 pancreases with idiopathic chronic pancreatitis. The gDNA-based approach was selected because minimal in vitro experimental manipulation of pancreas-infiltrating T cells was involved.

General study outcomes and caveats: Among 13 chronic pancreatitis patients, a positive correlation was found between numbers of productive TCR rearrangements and disease severity scores. Chronic pancreatitis caused by alcohol use was excluded from the study. Because patient tissue could be obtained only at the time of TPIAT, differences in disease duration may have affected the immune findings. Compared with controls, both chronic pancreatitis groups had significantly higher TCRbeta repertoire diversity and lower clonality. Hereditary and idiopathic chronic pancreatitis differed in Vbeta-Jbeta gene family usage, including TRBV10, TRBV19, TRBV23 and TRBV5.

As to this clone: Its antigen remains undetermined. No base qualities exist here, and no much larger clone lies one base off it.

Chronic pancreatitis pancreas tissue was obtained from patients undergoing total pancreatectomy with islet autotransplantation (TPIAT). None of the chronic pancreatitis patients included in the study had a known history of diabetes. For TCRbeta sequencing, genomic DNA was pulled straight from bulk pancreas tissue, skipping any T cell sorting. No particular cause of disease was identified in patients with idiopathic chronic pancreatitis. Pancreas tissues were collected consecutively from patients and organ donors at two US centers. Sequences SGDLS (CDR1) and YYNGEE (CDR2) are obtained from the germline V gene. The CDR3 has 14 amino acids, counting the end cysteine and phenylalanine. Only the CDR3 region is kept as DNA, spanning 42 bases read in frame from base 1. V gives up 3 bases and J gives up 1 base, and the segment between their germline ends measures 8 bases. Library preparation employed the immunoSEQ multiplex PCR assay. From pancreatic genomic DNA, the TCRbeta CDR3 region and adjacent sequences were amplified and sequenced. For the original study's pipeline: Repertoire diversity was assessed as a mean normalized Shannon-Wiener index, and productive clonality and productive rearrangement counts were also measured. The nonparametric Mann-Whitney U test was used to compare repertoire metrics between controls and chronic pancreatitis. A clonotype counted as shared when its CDR3beta sequence had identical amino acid composition and length across subjects. Drawn from immuneACCESS, this table holds only the in-frame rearrangements with V and J called that TCRdb kept. Clones are partly lost; checked studies trace under half to an unresolved V gene and leave the rest unexplained. V, J and clone size derive from that table, while D and trimming were established from the DNA sequence. The sample profile shows thousands of clones; more than 60% of them were found once. Roughly 15% of the sample lies in the top ten.

The source material was pancreas tissue with idiopathic chronic pancreatitis. The cell subset or site label, read with the paper, signifies: chronic pancreatitis without an identified cause. The chain uses TRBV9 and TRBJ1-3; the D gene is unclear. The source is a human donor with chronic pancreatitis. In nucleotides, the sequence is TGTGCCAGCAGCGCGTACGTTTCTGGAAACACCATATATTTT. Its translation reads: CASSAYVSGNTIYF.